The T cell receptor beta chain described here comes from a study of blood T cell repertoires in COVID-19. Across the whole study: Sites in the United States, Italy and Spain provided acute and convalescent COVID-19 samples. T cells, B-cell-depleted T cells, or PBMCs supplied cDNA or gDNA.

This CDR3 has 15 amino acids. The germline CDR1 and CDR2 sequences are SGHAT and FQNNGV. The V end lost 2 bases, the J end lost 3 bases, and 11 bases lay between the germline ends. Per the original data handling: Scientists estimated how many nucleated cells there were by amplifying reference gene primers. Assay: immunoSEQ multiplex PCR; the TCRdb copy retains only in-frame clones and omits some. The D gene and trimming were derived from the DNA, and the V and J assignments and clone size from that table. Among fewer than 250,000 clones listed, about nine tenths were seen once. The source material was peripheral blood. The chain is built from TRBV11-2 and TRBJ1-5, with D perhaps matching TRBD1 (6 bases). This sequence was found in a man aged 45-65 years with acute or convalescent COVID-19. This chain's CDR3 is CASSLSGQINQPQHF. CDR3 coding DNA: TGTGCCAGCAGCTTATCTGGACAGATCAATCAGCCCCAGCATTTT.